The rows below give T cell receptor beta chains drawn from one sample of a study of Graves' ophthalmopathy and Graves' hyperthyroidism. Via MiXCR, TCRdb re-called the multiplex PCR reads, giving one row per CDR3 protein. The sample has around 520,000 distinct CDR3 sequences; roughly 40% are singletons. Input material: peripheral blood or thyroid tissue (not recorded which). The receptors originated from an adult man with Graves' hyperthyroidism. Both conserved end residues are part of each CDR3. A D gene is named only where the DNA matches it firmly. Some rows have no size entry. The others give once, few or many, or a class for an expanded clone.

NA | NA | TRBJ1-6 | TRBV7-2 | TGTGCCAGCAGCTTAGTTGGGGGCAGTAATTCACCCCTCCACTTT | CASSLVGGSNSPLHF
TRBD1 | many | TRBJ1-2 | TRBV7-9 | TGTGCCAGCAGCGCTAAGAACAGACAGGGAGTCTATGGCTACACCTTC | CASSAKNRQGVYGYTF
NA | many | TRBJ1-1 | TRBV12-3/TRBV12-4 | TGTGCCAGCAGTTTTAGTCCCAGGGACCTTGAAGCTTTCTTT | CASSFSPRDLEAFF
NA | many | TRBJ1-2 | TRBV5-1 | TGCGCCAGCAGCTTGGACAGTTCACCAGGTTTCGTCGGCACCTTC | CASSLDSSPGFVGTF
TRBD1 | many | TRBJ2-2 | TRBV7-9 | TGTGCCAGCAGCCAGGGACAGCACACCGGGGAGCTGTTTTTT | CASSQGQHTGELFF
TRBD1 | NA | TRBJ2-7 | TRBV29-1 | TGCAGCGTGGGGGAAAGGACAGGGACCTTCTACGAGCAGTACTTC | CSVGERTGTFYEQYF
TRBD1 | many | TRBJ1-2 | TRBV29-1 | TGCAGCGTCGGGGGACAGGACCAACTCTATGGCTACACCTTC | CSVGGQDQLYGYTF
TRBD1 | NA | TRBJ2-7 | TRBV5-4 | TGTGCCAGCAGCCAGACAGGGGGTTCCCACGAGCAGTACTTC | CASSQTGGSHEQYF
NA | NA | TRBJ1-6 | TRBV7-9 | TGTGCCAGCAGTTCATCAGGGGCTGGATCACCCCTCCACTTT | CASSSSGAGSPLHF
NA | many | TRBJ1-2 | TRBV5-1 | TGCGCCAGCAGCCCTCATGGGGTCGCTAACTATGGCTACACCTTC | CASSPHGVANYGYTF
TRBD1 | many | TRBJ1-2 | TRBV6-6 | TGTGCCAGCAGTGCTCTGACAGGGGGCCAAGACTATGGCTACACCTTC | CASSALTGGQDYGYTF
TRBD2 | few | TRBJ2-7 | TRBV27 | TGTGCCAGCGCAACCTCCGGGACTAGTGTCCACGAGCAGTACTTC | CASATSGTSVHEQYF
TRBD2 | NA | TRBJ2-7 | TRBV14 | TGTGCCAGCAGCCCATGGGGGGGATCCTACGAGCAGTACTTC | CASSPWGGSYEQYF
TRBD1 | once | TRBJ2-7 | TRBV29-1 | TGCAGTGCTATCGCGACAGGGCACGGCGAGCAGTACTTC | CSAIATGHGEQYF
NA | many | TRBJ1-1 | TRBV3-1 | TGTGCCAGCAGCCAAGGGGGCCTTGAAGCTTTCTTT | CASSQGGLEAFF
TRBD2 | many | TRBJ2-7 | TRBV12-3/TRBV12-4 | TGTGCCAGCAGTTCTAGCGGAGGAGACTACGAGCAGTACTTC | CASSSSGGDYEQYF
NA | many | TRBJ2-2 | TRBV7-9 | TGTGCCAGCAGCTTCCTCAGGAACACCGGGGAGCTGTTTTTT | CASSFLRNTGELFF
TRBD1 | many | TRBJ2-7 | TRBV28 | TGTGCCAGCAGTCCAGGGGGAGAGCAGTACTTC | CASSPGGEQYF
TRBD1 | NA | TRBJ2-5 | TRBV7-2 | TGTGCCAGCAGCCCGGACAGGGTAGAACAGCCCCAGTACTTC | CASSPDRVEQPQYF
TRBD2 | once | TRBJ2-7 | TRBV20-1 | TGCAGTGCGGGGGTTCGGGGGGGGACTGAATTTAGCTCCTACGAGCAGTACTTC | CSAGVRGGTEFSSYEQYF
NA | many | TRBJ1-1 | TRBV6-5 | TGTGCCAGCAGCCGGACAGAGAGTAACACTGAAGCTTTCTTT | CASSRTESNTEAFF
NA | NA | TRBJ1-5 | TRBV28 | TGTGCCAGCAGCCTCGGTGATGAGCCCCAGCATTTT | CASSLGDEPQHF
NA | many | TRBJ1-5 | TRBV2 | TGTGCCAGCAGTGAACGACAGATCAATCAGCCCCAGCATTTT | CASSERQINQPQHF
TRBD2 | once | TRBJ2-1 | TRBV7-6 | TGTGCCAGCAGCTTAGTGGGGACTAGTAGATACAATGAGCAGTTCTTC | CASSLVGTSRYNEQFF
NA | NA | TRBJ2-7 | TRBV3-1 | TGTGTCAGCAGCCGCGAGTCCTATCCCCCTAACTTC | CVSSRESYPPNF
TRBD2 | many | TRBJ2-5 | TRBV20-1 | TGCAGTGCTGAAGACGGGGGGGGGATCCAAGAGACCCAGTACTTC | CSAEDGGGIQETQYF
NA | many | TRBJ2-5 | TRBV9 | TGTGCCAGCAGCCCCTCCGGAGAGGGGGGCCCGACACAAGAGACCCAGTACTTC | CASSPSGEGGPTQETQYF
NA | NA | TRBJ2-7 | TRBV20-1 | TGCAGTGCTACCGGGACTCAGCCAAGAGATTCCTACGAGCAGTACTTC | CSATGTQPRDSYEQYF
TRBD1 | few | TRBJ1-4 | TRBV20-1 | TGCAGTGCTTTACAGGGGACGGGGTCGAAGGGGGAAAAACTGTTTTTT | CSALQGTGSKGEKLFF
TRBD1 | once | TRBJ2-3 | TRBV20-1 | TGCAGTGGAGTTGGGACAGGGGGCTTGGCAGATACGCAGTATTTT | CSGVGTGGLADTQYF
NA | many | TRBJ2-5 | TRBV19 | TGTGCCAGTAGTACTCACAGGGAGACCCAGTACTTC | CASSTHRETQYF
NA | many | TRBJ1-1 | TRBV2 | TGTGCCAGCAGTGAAGTGGAAGCCCTAAACACTGAAGCTTTCTTT | CASSEVEALNTEAFF
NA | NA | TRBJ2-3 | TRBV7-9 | TGTGCCAGCAGCTTTTTGAAGCAGCAGTATTTT | CASSFLKQQYF
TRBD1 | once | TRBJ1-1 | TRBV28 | TGTGCCAGCAGTTCCGGACAGGAGACTGAAGCTTTCTTT | CASSSGQETEAFF